This is a list of T cell receptor beta chains from one sample in a study of blood T cell repertoires in COVID-19. Sequencing was performed with immunoSEQ multiplex PCR; in TCRdb, only in-frame clones are kept and a portion is missing. The sample has about 160,000 clones; approximately 81% are singletons. Sequenced: peripheral blood. These receptors were obtained from a human donor with acute or convalescent COVID-19. The donor label of this sample is uncertain. Each CDR3 is given with its conserved first and last residue. Fields, in order: clone size, D gene, V gene, J gene, CDR3 DNA, CDR3 protein. D genes are given only for firm matches. The size of a clone is reported for some rows only, either as once, few or many, or as a class for expanded clones.

>NA|NA|TRBV6-1|TRBJ1-1
TGTGCCAGCAGTGATCCTCAGGACACTGAAGCTTTCTTT
CASSDPQDTEAFF
>NA|TRBD1|TRBV4-2|TRBJ2-6
TGTGCCACATCCTCGGGACAGGGCGTCTCTGGGGCCAACGTCCTGACTTTC
CATSSGQGVSGANVLTF
>NA|TRBD1|TRBV12-5|TRBJ1-1
TGTGCTAGTGGTTCGGACAGGGTGAACACTGAAGCTTTCTTT
CASGSDRVNTEAFF
>few|NA|TRBV5-1|TRBJ2-2
TGCGCCAGCAGCCTAAATACGAACACCGGGGAGCTGTTTTTT
CASSLNTNTGELFF
>few|TRBD1|TRBV6-5|TRBJ1-1
TGTGCCAGCAGTAGGAATAGGGACAGGGAATTCTTT
CASSRNRDREFF
>few|NA|TRBV29-1|TRBJ1-6
TGCAGCGCTACCGTGGACAGTCGTTCACCCCTCCACTTT
CSATVDSRSPLHF
>NA|TRBD1|TRBV27|TRBJ2-1
TGTGCCAGCAGACCGAGGGGACAGGGGTACTACAATGAGCAGTTCTTC
CASRPRGQGYYNEQFF
>NA|NA|TRBV6-1|TRBJ1-5
TGTGCCAGCAGTGAAGGAGAGAGGTCGGGTAATCAGCCCCAGCATTTT
CASSEGERSGNQPQHF
>many|NA|TRBV19|TRBJ1-3
TGTGCCAGTAGTTTGACACCTCGCTCTGGAAACACCATATATTTT
CASSLTPRSGNTIYF
>NA|TRBD1|TRBV5-5|TRBJ1-5
TGTGCCAGCAGCCTGGACAGGGATCGGCAGCCCCAGCATTTT
CASSLDRDRQPQHF
>NA|TRBD1|TRBV5-1|TRBJ2-5
TGCGCCAGCAGTCCCGGGACAGACACACAAGAGACCCAGTACTTC
CASSPGTDTQETQYF
>NA|NA|TRBV13|TRBJ1-2
TGTGCCAGCAGCTTGGCCGCCCGGGGGGCGAACGGCTACACCTTC
CASSLAARGANGYTF
>NA|NA|TRBV28|TRBJ1-1
TGTGCCAGCATTGACAGCACGAACACTGAAGCTTTCTTT
CASIDSTNTEAFF
>NA|NA|TRBV30|TRBJ1-1
TGTGCCTGGAGTCACAGTAGGAGGACTGAAGCTTTCTTT
CAWSHSRRTEAFF
>NA|NA|TRBV9|TRBJ2-6
TGTGCCAGCAGCTTCGCTGGGGCCAACGTCCTGACTTTC
CASSFAGANVLTF
>NA|NA|TRBV2|TRBJ2-5
TGTGCCAGCAGTGAATCGACTAGGATAGGGGAGACCCAGTACTTC
CASSESTRIGETQYF
>NA|NA|TRBV19|TRBJ1-3
TGTGCCAGTAGTATTTTTGGGACACCACCGGGAAACACCATATATTTT
CASSIFGTPPGNTIYF
>NA|TRBD2|TRBV2|TRBJ2-2
TGTGCCAGCAGTGCGAGGCTAGCGGGGTTAGCCTCCACCGGGGAGCTGTTTTTT
CASSARLAGLASTGELFF
>NA|TRBD1|TRBV24-1|TRBJ1-5
TGTGCCACCAGTGACTTAGGGACAGGGAATAGCAATCAGCCCCAGCATTTT
CATSDLGTGNSNQPQHF
>NA|TRBD1|TRBV5-1|TRBJ1-4
TGCGCCAGCAGCTTCGACAGGGCAGGGGAAAAACTGTTTTTT
CASSFDRAGEKLFF
>NA|NA|TRBV7-3|TRBJ1-1
TGTGCCAGCAGCTTAGAGGGTGGGCTTACTGAAGCTTTCTTT
CASSLEGGLTEAFF
>NA|NA|TRBV10-3|TRBJ1-6
TGTGCCACTCTGACAGGACCTGGGGATTCACCCCTCCACTTT
CATLTGPGDSPLHF
>NA|TRBD2|TRBV29-1|TRBJ2-1
TGCAGCGCCCTTAAAGGTAGCGGGGGATCCTACAATGAGCAGTTCTTC
CSALKGSGGSYNEQFF
>NA|NA|TRBV30|TRBJ1-5
TGTGCCGTGAGCGGAGGTATTATAGCAGGCAATCAGCCCCAGCATTTT
CAVSGGIIAGNQPQHF
>once|NA|TRBV6-5|TRBJ1-2
TGTGCCAGCAGTTACGGACTAAGCCCTAACTATGGCTACACCTTC
CASSYGLSPNYGYTF
>NA|NA|TRBV11-2|TRBJ2-1
TGTGCCAGCAGCTTCGCTGGAGGGCAGTACAATGAGCAGTTCTTC
CASSFAGGQYNEQFF
>NA|TRBD1|TRBV30|TRBJ1-3
TGTGCCTCCCAGACAGGGACTGGAAACACCATATATTTT
CASQTGTGNTIYF
>NA|TRBD2|TRBV6-5|TRBJ2-1
TGTGCCAGCAGTATAGTCGTAGCGGGCTACAATGAGCAGTTCTTC
CASSIVVAGYNEQFF
>NA|TRBD1|TRBV28|TRBJ1-1
TGTGCCAGCAGTACCCGACAGGGCTCAGGCACTGAAGCTTTCTTT
CASSTRQGSGTEAFF
>NA|NA|TRBV7-3|TRBJ2-2
TGTGCCAGCAGCTTCCACAACGACGGGGAGCTGTTTTTT
CASSFHNDGELFF
>few|NA|TRBV5-1|TRBJ1-3
TGCGCCAGCAGCCCCGGACGGGATGGAAACACCATATATTTT
CASSPGRDGNTIYF
>NA|NA|TRBV3-1/TRBV3-2|TRBJ1-6
TGTGCCAGCAACGGCGACAGCGATAATTCACCCCTCCACTTT
CASNGDSDNSPLHF
>NA|TRBD2|TRBV24-1|TRBJ2-5
TGTGCCACCAGTGACCCTAGCGGGGGGACGCAAGAGACCCAGTACTTC
CATSDPSGGTQETQYF
>NA|NA|TRBV25-1|TRBJ2-7
TGTGCCAGCAGTGCCCCCTTAACGGTCCACCACTACGAGCAGTACTTT
CASSAPLTVHHYEQYF
>NA|NA|TRBV2|TRBJ1-6
TGTGCCAGCAAACAGAATAATTCACCCCTCCACTTT
CASKQNNSPLHF
>NA|TRBD1|TRBV18|TRBJ1-5
TGTGCCAGCTCACCAAGGACAGGGATTAATAGCAATCAGCCCCAGCATTTT
CASSPRTGINSNQPQHF
>NA|TRBD2|TRBV4-3|TRBJ2-5
TGCGCCAGCAGCCAAGTACTAGCGGGGGGTCAGGAGACCCAGTACTTC
CASSQVLAGGQETQYF
>once|TRBD1|TRBV25-1|TRBJ2-5
TGTGCCAGCAGTGAACCGGGACAGGGGAAAGAGACCCAGTACTTC
CASSEPGQGKETQYF
>once|NA|TRBV30|TRBJ2-4
TGTGCCTGGAGTGGTGGACTAGCCAAAAACATTCAGTACTTC
CAWSGGLAKNIQYF
>NA|NA|TRBV24-1|TRBJ2-1
TGTGCCACCAGTGACACGAACAGGGTTTACAATGAGCAGTTCTTC
CATSDTNRVYNEQFF
>NA|TRBD1|TRBV7-8|TRBJ2-5
TGTGCCACTGCGAAGGGGGCCCGGGAGACCCAGTACTTC
CATAKGARETQYF
>NA|NA|TRBV10-3|TRBJ1-6
TGTGCCATCAGTGAGCCAGGGCAGTGGGGTTCACCCCTCCACTTT
CAISEPGQWGSPLHF
>few|TRBD2|TRBV9|TRBJ2-2
TGTGCCAGCAGCGTAGATGGCCTAGCGGACACCGGGGAGCTGTTTTTT
CASSVDGLADTGELFF
>NA|NA|TRBV27|TRBJ2-6
TGTGCCAGCAGTTCGGGCTCTGGGGCCAACGTCCTGACTTTC
CASSSGSGANVLTF
>few|TRBD1|TRBV5-6|TRBJ2-7
TGTGCCAGCAGCTTGGGGCAGGGGGTCGAGCAGCAGTACTTC
CASSLGQGVEQQYF
>NA|TRBD2|TRBV19|TRBJ2-1
TGTGCCACTCGAAGCGGGGGGGCCCTAAATGAGCAGTTCTTC
CATRSGGALNEQFF
>NA|TRBD1|TRBV5-1|TRBJ2-3
TGCGCCAGCAGCCCCTTAGGGACAGGGGTGACAGATACGCAGTATTTT
CASSPLGTGVTDTQYF
>NA|TRBD1|TRBV24-1|TRBJ1-5
TGTGCCACCAGTGACGCGGGACAGCCTAACCAGCCCCAGCATTTT
CATSDAGQPNQPQHF
>NA|TRBD1|TRBV18|TRBJ1-5
TGTGCCAGCTCAAACGCCGGGACAGGGCTCAATCAGCCCCAGCATTTT
CASSNAGTGLNQPQHF
>NA|NA|TRBV3-1/TRBV3-2|TRBJ1-5
TGTGCCAGCAGCCATTCGGAGCGCCAGCCCCAGCATTTT
CASSHSERQPQHF
>NA|NA|TRBV5-1|TRBJ1-6
TGCGCCAGCAGCTTGGAACGGAGCTATAATTCACCCCTCCACTTT
CASSLERSYNSPLHF